These 20 T cell receptor beta chains originate from one sample sequenced in a study of T cells in localized non-small cell lung cancer. Sequencing used immunoSEQ multiplex PCR; TCRdb keeps in-frame clones, though not all of them. There are tens of thousands of clones in the sample; approximately 90% occur only once, and 6.9% lies in the top ten. The specimen was peripheral blood, collected before any cancer treatment. The receptors derive from a woman between 35 and 75 years old with stage I lung adenocarcinoma.

The chain employs TRBV10-3 and TRBJ1-1; D possibly corresponds to TRBD1 (5 bases). Germline lookup yields CDR1 ENHRY and CDR2 SYGVKD. The V end was cut by 8 bases, the J end by 1 base, with 11 bases between. The CDR3 extends over 13 amino acids. This CDR3 reads CAIWGDANTEAFF. The CDR3 DNA is TGTGCCATCTGGGGGGATGCGAACACTGAAGCTTTCTTT.

This sequence joins TRBV6-5 and TRBJ2-7; TRBD1 might be the D (5 bases). CDR3 length equals 14 residues. Germline-derived CDR1 and CDR2 are MNHEY and SVGAGI. Trimming left V 6 bases short and J 4 bases short, with 16 bases between. CDR3 nucleotides: TGTGCCAGCAGCCCGGACACATCGATATACGAGCAGTACTTC. It specifies CASSPDTSIYEQYF.

The chain joins TRBV4-3 to TRBJ2-1; 10 nucleotides match TRBD1. The ends lost 2 bases at V and 5 bases at J; junction bases unmatched: 3. This CDR3 is 15 amino acids long. Germline V gene sequence: CDR1 LGHNA, CDR2 YSLEER. The CDR3 DNA is TGCGCCAGCAGCCAACAGACAGGGGGCAACAATGAGCAGTTCTTC. This sequence encodes CASSQQTGGNNEQFF.

The V call is TRBV5-4, the J call TRBJ2-1; 9 bases line up with TRBD2. The V segment lost 0 bases and the J segment 1 base; nucleotides outside the gene matches: 2. The CDR3 totals 16 residues. Germline V gives CDR1 SGHNT, CDR2 YYREEE (reference sequence). CDR3 bases: TGTGCCAGCAGCTTGGGACTAGCGGATTCCTACAATGAGCAGTTCTTC. Translated, it gives CASSLGLADSYNEQFF.

This clone has only one observation. The chain has TRBV11-2 and TRBJ2-1; D gene unclear. The CDR3 has 15 amino acids. V was shortened by 3 bases and J by 1 base, with 10 bases between the two germline ends. Germline CDR1 reads SGHAT; CDR2 reads FQNNGV. The CDR3 protein is CASSFGVGSYNEQFF. DNA of the CDR3: TGTGCCAGCAGCTTTGGGGTGGGATCCTACAATGAGCAGTTCTTC.

The chain recombines TRBV7-6 with TRBJ1-1; D ambiguous. Per germline, CDR1 SGHVS and CDR2 FNYEAQ. The CDR3 runs 14 residues. V was trimmed by 4 bases and J by 0 bases, leaving 9 bases between them. The CDR3 DNA sequence: TGTGCCAGCAGCTCACTAACAGTGAACACTGAAGCTTTCTTT. This translates into CASSSLTVNTEAFF.

The CDR3 loop reads CASSLGSNTEAFF. The CDR3 coding sequence is TGTGCCAGCAGTTTGGGGTCGAACACTGAAGCTTTCTTT. The V and J genes are TRBV27 and TRBJ1-1; D unresolved. With 3 bases removed from V and 1 base from J, the gap between germline ends came to 6 bases. Germline V CDR1 and CDR2: MNHEY, SMNVEV (reference sequence). The length of the CDR3 is 13 residues.

The rearrangement links TRBV5-1 to TRBJ2-2; TRBD1 matches 10 bases. Looked up from germline, CDR1 is SGHRS and CDR2 is YFSETQ. With 4 bases clipped from V and 3 bases from J, the junction kept 6 bases outside the gene matches. The CDR3 runs 16 residues. CDR3 bases: TGCGCCAGCAGCGGGGGACAGGGGCGGGACACCGGGGAGCTGTTTTTT. The encoded protein is CASSGGQGRDTGELFF.

The chain has TRBV19 and TRBJ2-3, with 8 nucleotides matching TRBD1. The CDR3 runs 15 residues. Trimming at V came to 5 bases and at J to 0 bases, leaving 4 bases not matched to a gene. Germline loops: CDR1 LNHDA, CDR2 SQIVND (reference sequence). The CDR3 protein is CASSQWTGSTDTQYF. The CDR3 DNA is TGTGCCAGTAGTCAGTGGACAGGGAGCACAGATACGCAGTATTTT.

The V and J genes are TRBV4-1 and TRBJ2-1; 7 bases align to TRBD2. The CDR3 covers 16 residues. CDR1 and CDR2 from the germline V gene are MGHRA and YSYEKL. The ends lost 4 bases at V and 2 bases at J; junction bases unmatched: 8. CDR3 nucleotides: TGCGCCAGCAGCCGGTCCCTAGCGGATGCCTACAATGAGCAGTTCTTC. Protein: CASSRSLADAYNEQFF.

This clone was seen just once. This sequence joins TRBV4-3 and TRBJ1-2; unclear D gene. Trimming stripped 4 bases from V and 8 bases from J, with 14 bases between. This CDR3 spans 13 amino acids. The germline gives CDR1 LGHNA, CDR2 YSLEER. In nucleotides, the CDR3 is TGCGCCAGCAGCCGAGGGAGGGCGGCGGGCTACACCTTC. Amino acids: CASSRGRAAGYTF.

This clone was detected once. The V gene is TRBV21-1, the J gene TRBJ2-7; the table assigns TRBD2, which was not confirmed against the DNA. TRBV21-1 is a documented pseudogene. This CDR3 has 17 residues. The CDR3 loop is CASTQVGLAGQLYEQYF. The CDR3 region has the DNA TGTGCCAGCACCCAGGTGGGACTAGCGGGACAACTGTACGAGCAGTACTTC.

For the CDR3, the DNA is TGTGCCAGCAGCTCCGGGGTATACAATGAGCAGTTCTTC. This encodes CASSSGVYNEQFF. V is TRBV7-2 and J is TRBJ2-1; D is possibly TRBD2 (5 bases). The germline CDR1 and CDR2 sequences are SGHTA and FQGNSA. The V end was cut by 4 bases, the J end by 4 bases, with 8 bases between. The CDR3 is 13 amino acids. Together with reference TRBV7-2 and TRBJ2-1, the CDR3 gives the full variable domain: GAGVSQSPSNKVTEKGKDVELRCDPISGHTALYWYRQSLGQGLEFLIYFQGNSAPDKSGLPSDRFSAERTGGSVSTLTIQRTQQEDSAVYLCASSSGVYNEQFFGPGTRLTVL.

V and J are TRBV28 and TRBJ1-3; the D gene is possibly TRBD1 (5 bases). The V and J ends lost 7 bases and 6 bases respectively, with 13 bases between them. The CDR3 is 13 residues long. In germline, CDR1 is MDHEN, CDR2 SYDVKM. The CDR3 here is CASTWAGLNTIYF. Written as DNA, the CDR3 is TGTGCCAGCACCTGGGCAGGGCTAAACACCATATATTTT.

The chain has TRBV10-1 and TRBJ2-3; the match to TRBD1 covers 10 bases. V was pared by 1 base and J by 0 bases, with 7 bases of the junction left unmatched. CDR1 and CDR2 from the germline V gene are WNHNN and SYGVQD (reference sequence). The CDR3 covers 18 residues. Written as DNA, the CDR3 is TGCGCCAGCAGTGAGTGGAGCCTGGGACAGGGGAGCACAGATACGCAGTATTTT. Translation gives CASSEWSLGQGSTDTQYF.

The chain is built from TRBV7-2 and TRBJ1-1, with D possibly being TRBD1 (5 bases). V shed 5 bases and J shed 2 bases, with 15 bases lying between them. The CDR3 has 15 amino acids. Germline CDR1 and CDR2: SGHTA and FQGNSA. CDR3 protein: CASSPSRALNTEAFF. For the CDR3, the DNA is TGTGCCAGCAGCCCTTCCAGGGCTTTAAACACTGAAGCTTTCTTT.

Regarding this clone: Other DNA sequences of this sample code for an identical CDR3. The rearrangement links TRBV19 to TRBJ1-1, with 8 bases fitting TRBD1. J was trimmed by 4 bases and V by 5 bases; bases with no gene match: 3. The germline V gene encodes CDR1 LNHDA and CDR2 SQIVND (reference sequence). This CDR3 has 13 residues. The CDR3 nucleotides read TGTGCCAGTAGTTCCGACAGGGGCACTGAAGCTTTCTTT. It yields the protein CASSSDRGTEAFF.

The chain couples TRBV25-1 to TRBJ1-1; D is ambiguous. CDR1 and CDR2 (germline): MGHDK, SYGVNS. The CDR3 loop spans 12 amino acids. Trimming left V 3 bases short and J 3 bases short, with 5 bases between. The CDR3 coding sequence is TGTGCCAGCAGTGACTCGGACACTGAAGCTTTCTTT. The encoded protein is CASSDSDTEAFF.

The J gene is TRBJ2-7, the V gene TRBV5-1; perhaps TRBD1 as D (6 bases). Germline V gene sequence: CDR1 SGHRS, CDR2 YFSETQ. The CDR3 length is 14 residues. V lost 1 base and J 5 bases, leaving 13 bases between the germline ends. CDR3 bases: TGCGCCAGCAGCTTGCAGGGGAGAATGGACGAGCAGTACTTC. Its translation is CASSLQGRMDEQYF.

The CDR3 protein is CASSSYSSAGSIGYTF. The CDR3 nucleotides are TGTGCCAGCAGCTCCTATAGCTCCGCAGGGTCTATCGGCTACACCTTC. The J gene is TRBJ1-2, the V gene TRBV5-4; D is possibly TRBD1 (5 bases). The V end lost 3 bases, the J end lost 8 bases, and 23 bases lay between the germline ends. The CDR3 loop spans 16 amino acids. Germline CDR1 reads SGHNT; CDR2 reads YYREEE (reference sequence).